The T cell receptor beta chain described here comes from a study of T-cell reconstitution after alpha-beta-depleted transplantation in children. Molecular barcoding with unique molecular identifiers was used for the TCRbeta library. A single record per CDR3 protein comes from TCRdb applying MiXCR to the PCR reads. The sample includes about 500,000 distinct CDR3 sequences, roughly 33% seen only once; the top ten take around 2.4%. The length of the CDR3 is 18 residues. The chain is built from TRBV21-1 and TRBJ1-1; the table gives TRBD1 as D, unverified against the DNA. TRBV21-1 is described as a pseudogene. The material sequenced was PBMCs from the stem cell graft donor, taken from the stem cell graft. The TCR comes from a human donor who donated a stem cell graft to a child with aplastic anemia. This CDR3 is CASSKNVPGQGLNTEAFF. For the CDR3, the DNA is TGTGCCAGCAGCAAAAACGTCCCGGGACAGGGGTTGAACACTGAAGCTTTCTTT.